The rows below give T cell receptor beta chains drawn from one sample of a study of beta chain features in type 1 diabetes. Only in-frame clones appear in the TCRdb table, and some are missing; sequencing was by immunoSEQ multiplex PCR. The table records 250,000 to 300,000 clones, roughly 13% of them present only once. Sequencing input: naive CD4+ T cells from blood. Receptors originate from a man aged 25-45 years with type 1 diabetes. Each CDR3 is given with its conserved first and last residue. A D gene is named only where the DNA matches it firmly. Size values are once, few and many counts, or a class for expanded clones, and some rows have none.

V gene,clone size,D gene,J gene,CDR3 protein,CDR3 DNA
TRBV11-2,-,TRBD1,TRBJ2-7,CASSLRDRGIIGEQYF,TGTGCCAGCAGCCTGCGGGACAGGGGGATAATAGGCGAGCAGTACTTC
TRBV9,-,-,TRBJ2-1,CASSGRDSLKDEQFF,TGTGCCAGCAGCGGCCGGGACTCCCTCAAGGATGAGCAGTTCTTC
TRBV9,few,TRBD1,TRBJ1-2,CASSGGTATNYGYTF,TGTGCCAGCAGCGGAGGGACAGCTACTAACTATGGCTACACCTTC
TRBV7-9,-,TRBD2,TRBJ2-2,CASRDSGGNTGELFF,TGTGCCAGCAGAGATAGCGGGGGGAACACCGGGGAGCTGTTTTTT
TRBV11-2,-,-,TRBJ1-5,CASSWDSGQPQHF,TGTGCCAGCAGCTGGGACTCAGGTCAGCCCCAGCATTTT
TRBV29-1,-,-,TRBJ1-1,CSVVRDTDTEAFF,TGCAGCGTCGTACGGGACACCGACACTGAAGCTTTCTTT
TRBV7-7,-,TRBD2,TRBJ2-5,CASSLREGLRETQYF,TGTGCCAGCAGCTTACGGGAGGGCCTGCGAGAGACCCAGTACTTC
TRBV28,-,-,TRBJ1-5,CASRPTGPPQHF,TGTGCCAGCAGGCCTACAGGGCCGCCCCAGCATTTT
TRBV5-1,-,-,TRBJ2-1,CASSLLSVGSGEQFF,TGCGCCAGCAGCTTGCTTAGCGTCGGGTCGGGTGAGCAGTTCTTC
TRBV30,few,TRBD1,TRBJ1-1,CAWSALTGVTEAFF,TGTGCCTGGAGTGCCCTAACAGGGGTCACTGAAGCTTTCTTT
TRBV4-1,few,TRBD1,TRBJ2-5,CASKQDRLRDLETQYF,TGCGCCAGCAAACAGGACAGGTTGAGGGATTTGGAGACCCAGTACTTC
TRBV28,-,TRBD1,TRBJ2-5,CASSLSWDRGGFQETQYF,TGTGCCAGCAGTTTATCGTGGGACAGGGGGGGCTTCCAAGAGACCCAGTACTTC
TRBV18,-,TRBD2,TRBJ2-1,CASSTSSGRATDEQFF,TGTGCCAGCTCAACGTCTAGCGGGAGAGCGACTGATGAGCAGTTCTTC
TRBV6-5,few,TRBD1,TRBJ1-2,CASTGTGGGYTF,TGTGCCAGCACCGGGACAGGGGGTGGCTACACCTTC
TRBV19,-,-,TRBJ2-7,CASGGITTGEQYF,TGTGCCAGTGGCGGGATCACCACGGGGGAGCAGTACTTC
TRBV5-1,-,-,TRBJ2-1,CASSLSGLNNEQFF,TGCGCCAGCAGCTTGTCAGGGCTAAACAATGAGCAGTTCTTC
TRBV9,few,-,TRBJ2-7,CASSPRISIYEQYF,TGTGCCAGCAGCCCTCGTATTAGCATCTACGAGCAGTACTTC